This TCR beta chain was sequenced during a study of cytomegalovirus exposure and HLA in healthy donors. Study-wide findings and caveats: HLA alleles were associated with 18,000 or so TCR beta sequences in a later analysis at 0.05 false discovery rate. It was taken for granted in presence/absence analyses that sequencing depth across donors was roughly uniform. A few V segments could not be told apart, such as TRBV6-2 and TRBV6-3, and were left out.

As regards this clone: What it recognizes is unknown.

This CDR3 is built from 14 residues. Germline lookup yields CDR1 LGHNA and CDR2 YSLEER. The V and J ends lost 1 base and 7 bases, in that order; junction bases with no gene match: 1. Healthy individuals who donated bone marrow served as the donors. The PCR made use of 60 Vbeta and 13 Jbeta primers. The protocol was immunoSEQ multiplex PCR, while the TCRdb copy is restricted to in-frame clones and leaves out a portion. The sample table includes 38,000 or so clones. The rearrangement joins TRBV4-3 to TRBJ1-4; 9 bases map to TRBD1. Input material: PBMCs. The sequence was obtained from a man aged 40-49 years in good health and CMV-seropositive. The CDR3 DNA sequence: TGCGCCAGCAGCCAAGGGGGACAGGGTGAAAAACTGTTTTTT. The encoded protein is CASSQGGQGEKLFF.